A single sample is the source of the 10 T cell receptor beta chains below, sequenced in a study of human T cells and chemical hapten exposure. TCRdb called the RACE reads again in MiXCR, with one record for every CDR3 protein. The data contain just under 65,000 distinct CDR3 sequences, approximately 10% of them seen just once; the ten biggest clones take up about 2.3%. The time point: patch test 3, about 24 weeks after DPC sensitization. The treatment denotes: therapeutic diphenylcyclopropenone sensitization with weekly scalp DPC. Sequenced material: whole blood, taken in connection with sensitization to the hapten diphenylcyclopropenone (DPC). These receptors all stem from a woman aged 25 to 39 with alopecia areata. Some clones in this sample may be carry-over from other donors' samples.

At least ten counts were recorded for this clonotype. The chain links TRBV7-3 to TRBJ2-1; unclear D gene. The CDR3 is made up of 13 amino acids. V dropped 5 bases and J dropped 6 bases, with 11 bases sitting between them. In germline, CDR1 is SGHTA, CDR2 FQGTGA. DNA of the CDR3: TGTGCCAGCAGCCGAGCCCATACCAATGAGCAGTTCTTC. Encoded protein: CASSRAHTNEQFF.

The table lists this clonotype with a few counts. The chain couples TRBV28 to TRBJ1-5; perhaps TRBD1 as D (6 bases). CDR3 length equals 17 residues. Trimming took 6 bases from V and 1 from J, leaving 19 bases between them. CDR1 is MDHEN and CDR2 is SYDVKM in the germline V gene. The CDR3 DNA reads TGTGCCAGCAGCCCAAGACGGGGGGCCCCAAGCAATCAGCCCCAGCATTTT. Its translation is CASSPRRGAPSNQPQHF.

This clonotype occurred a few times. V usage is TRBV20-1 and J usage is TRBJ1-5, with D hard to call. Deletions cut 1 base from V and 9 bases from J, with 10 bases between. The length of the CDR3 is 12 residues. The germline V gene encodes CDR1 DFQATT and CDR2 SNEGSKA (reference sequence). DNA of the CDR3: TGCAGTGCTAGAGGGGCTATGGGGCCCCAGCATTTT. It codes for CSARGAMGPQHF.

This clonotype came up a few times. The chain joins TRBV7-3 to TRBJ2-3; D gene unclear. The CDR3 runs 13 residues. CDR1 and CDR2 from the germline V gene are SGHTA and FQGTGA. V dropped 3 bases and J dropped 2 bases, with 6 bases sitting between them. The CDR3 nucleotides read TGTGCCAGCAGCTTCCAACCCACAGATACGCAGTATTTT. This encodes CASSFQPTDTQYF.

V and J are TRBV10-3 and TRBJ2-7; maybe TRBD1 (6 bases). CDR3 length: 13 amino acids. Germline CDR1 is ENHRY and CDR2 is SYGVKD. V lost 8 bases and J lost 0, with 11 bases in between. The chain's CDR3 is CAIQRDNSYEQYF. CDR3 sequence (DNA): TGTGCCATCCAAAGGGACAACTCCTACGAGCAGTACTTC.

This clonotype was picked up a small number of times. This sequence joins TRBV12-3 or TRBV12-4 and TRBJ1-6; TRBD1 matches 8 bases. The CDR3 extends over 15 amino acids. The V gene end was trimmed by 5 bases and the J gene end by 4 bases; junction bases not matched to a gene: 4. In DNA, the CDR3 is TGTGCCAGCAGTCCCCGGACAGGGTATAATTCACCCCTCCACTTT. Its translation: CASSPRTGYNSPLHF.

There are many counts of this clonotype. The chain employs TRBV10-3 and TRBJ2-6; 9 bases align to TRBD2. The CDR3 consists of 15 residues. Germline CDR1 and CDR2: ENHRY and SYGVKD. V trimming: 8 bases; J trimming: 2 bases; junction bases outside the gene matches: 4. The DNA of the CDR3 is TGTGCCATCTCGGCGGGAGGGACTGGGGCCAACGTCCTGACTTTC. This translates into CAISAGGTGANVLTF.

A few counts support this clonotype. The chain is built from TRBV4-1 and TRBJ1-4; no reliable D call. This CDR3 has 14 residues. Germline values: CDR1 MGHRA, CDR2 YSYEKL. V gave up 2 bases and J gave up 13 bases, with 17 bases separating them. CDR3 in amino acids: CASSQQGELVGLFF. CDR3 in DNA: TGCGCCAGCAGCCAACAAGGCGAATTAGTGGGACTGTTTTTT.

Only a few counts were recorded for this clonotype. The chain recombines TRBV5-1 with TRBJ2-7, with no clear D. This CDR3 comprises 13 residues. In germline, CDR1 is SGHRS, CDR2 YFSETQ. Trimming took off 4 bases at V and 3 bases at J, with 11 bases between the two ends. The CDR3, as DNA: TGCGCCAGCAGCGCTAGGTCAGGCTACGAGCAGTACTTC. The encoded protein is CASSARSGYEQYF.

In this sample, this clonotype turned up many times. V is TRBV19 and J is TRBJ1-2, with 7 nucleotides matching TRBD1. The CDR3 runs to 13 residues. V lost 4 bases to trimming and J lost 6 bases; unmatched junction nucleotides: 5. Looked up from germline, CDR1 is LNHDA and CDR2 is SQIVND (reference sequence). The CDR3 spells CASSTHRGNGYTF. CDR3 bases: TGTGCCAGTAGTACCCACAGGGGTAATGGCTACACCTTC.